The 23 T cell receptor beta chains given below trace back to one sample, sequenced in a study of metastatic and nonmetastatic thyroid tumors. TCRdb recomputed clones from the PCR reads via MiXCR. The table includes approximately 20,000 clones, 34% detected once. No patient had received any treatment before thyroid surgery. Material for sequencing was tumor tissue. These receptor sequences come from a male donor with papillary thyroid cancer or a benign thyroid nodule (not recorded which). Some clones in this sample may be carry-over from other donors' samples.

The chain has TRBV27 and TRBJ1-2; TRBD1 is a possible D gene (5 bases). The CDR3 has 14 residues. The germline V gene encodes CDR1 MNHEY and CDR2 SMNVEV (reference sequence). Between the trimmed V and J ends, which lost 5 bases and 8 bases, there was a span of 18 bases. CDR3 amino acids: CASSPPGGGGGYTF. The CDR3 DNA reads as TGTGCCAGCAGTCCCCCCGGGGGAGGTGGGGGCTACACCTTC.

This clone is medium-sized within its sample. The genes are TRBV6-1 and TRBJ1-1; D might be TRBD1 (5 bases). The ends were cut back, 2 bases at V and 4 bases at J, with 11 bases in the middle. CDR3 size: 14 residues. CDR1 and CDR2 (germline): MNHNS, SASEGT. This CDR3 is CASSETSGFTEAFF. CDR3 DNA sequence: TGTGCCAGCAGTGAAACGTCAGGGTTCACTGAAGCTTTCTTT.

Remarks on this clone: Relative to the germline gene, one junction end is altered; a read error may explain this. The CDR3 protein is CARRTVTIGSEQLF. The DNA of the CDR3 is TGTGCCAGGAGAACGGTCACTATCGGGAGTGAGCAGTTGTTC. The chain couples TRBV2 to TRBJ2-1; perhaps TRBD2 as D (6 bases). Germline V CDR1 and CDR2: SNHLY, FYNNEI. The CDR3 totals 14 residues.

The genes are TRBV5-1 and TRBJ2-3, with 10 bases fitting TRBD2. CDR3 length equals 15 residues. Germline V CDR1 and CDR2: SGHRS, YFSETQ. V dropped 4 bases and J dropped 5; count of bases not matched to a gene: 7. The CDR3 is CASSGILAGEDTQYF. The CDR3 DNA follows: TGCGCCAGCAGCGGGATCCTAGCGGGAGAAGATACGCAGTATTTT.

Notes on this clone: Relative to the germline gene, one junction end is altered; a read error may explain this. The J gene is TRBJ2-7, the V gene TRBV12-3 or TRBV12-4; TRBD2 matches 10 bases. CDR3 length: 16 amino acids. The CDR3 DNA reads TGTGCAAGCAGTTTATCGTCTAGCGGGAGACACTACAAGCAGTACTTC. Translation: CASSLSSSGRHYKQYF.

This clone occurred a few times. This sequence joins TRBV6-1 and TRBJ1-6; D uncertain. The CDR3 loop spans 15 amino acids. Per germline, CDR1 MNHNS and CDR2 SASEGT. The germline V and J ends were trimmed by 7 bases and 7 bases, with 17 bases remaining between them. The DNA for the CDR3 is TGTGCCAGCAACCTAGGTGGGAAGAGGAATTCACCCCTCCACTTT. It translates to CASNLGGKRNSPLHF.

This clone is a singleton in its sample. V usage is TRBV7-8 and J usage is TRBJ1-2; D gene ambiguous. The CDR3 covers 12 residues. V was shortened by 3 bases and J by 8 bases, with 10 bases between the two germline ends. Germline CDR1 SGHVS, CDR2 FQNEAQ. In nucleotides, the CDR3 is TGTGCCAGCAGCTTGGGGTTGGGAGGCTACACCTTC. Its translation: CASSLGLGGYTF.

This sequence joins TRBV20-1 and TRBJ1-3; 9 bases are a match to TRBD1. Losses at the gene ends were 6 bases for V and 4 bases for J; bases not matched to a gene: 4. Germline CDR1 reads DFQATT; CDR2 reads SNEGSKA (reference sequence). The length of the CDR3 is 13 residues. The DNA of the CDR3 is TGCAGTGCACAGACAGGGGGAGGAAACACCATATATTTT. Translated, it gives CSAQTGGGNTIYF.

This clone was found once. This chain joins TRBV15 and TRBJ2-5; D is possibly TRBD2 (5 bases). This CDR3 is built from 16 residues. CDR1 and CDR2 from the germline V gene are LNHNV and YYDKDF (reference sequence). Trimming removed 0 bases at V and 1 base at J, with 12 bases between. The CDR3 sequence: CATSRDRQRAQETQYF. In DNA, the CDR3 is TGTGCCACCAGCAGAGATAGGCAGAGGGCCCAAGAGACCCAGTACTTC.

In this sample, this clone turned up once. The chain joins TRBV5-7 to TRBJ1-5; no reliable D call. TRBV5-7 is treated as an ORF (open reading frame) with a function not yet certain. The CDR3 is 14 amino acids. V was shortened by 6 bases and J by 5 bases, with 15 bases between the two germline ends. The CDR3 spells CASNAPVFDQPQHF. The CDR3 DNA reads as TGTGCCAGCAACGCACCAGTGTTTGATCAGCCCCAGCATTTT.

The chain recombines TRBV28 with TRBJ2-7; D gene unclear. From germline, CDR1 is MDHEN and CDR2 SYDVKM. The CDR3 length is 16 residues. V was cut by 5 bases and J by 0 bases, with 17 bases left in between. The CDR3 bases are TGTGCCAGCAGTCCGCGGACCGATGGACCCTCCTACGAGCAGTACTTC. Translation: CASSPRTDGPSYEQYF.

The chain combines TRBV5-1 with TRBJ1-2; TRBD1 agrees at 8 bases. Trimming removed 10 bases from V and 7 bases from J; junction bases left unmatched: 18. The CDR3 sequence is 15 residues long. The germline gives CDR1 SGHRS, CDR2 YFSETQ. CDR3 sequence reads: CASWPGTGLPCGYTF. The CDR3 region has the DNA TGCGCCTCATGGCCCGGGACAGGCCTCCCCTGTGGCTACACCTTC.

The chain couples TRBV20-1 to TRBJ1-2; D is unclear. This CDR3 contains 13 residues. Trimming removed 0 bases at V and 8 bases at J, with 13 bases between. Germline CDR1 is DFQATT and CDR2 is SNEGSKA (reference sequence). The CDR3 DNA is TGCAGTGCTAGAGATTGGTCAGAATCCGGCTACACCTTC. This codes for CSARDWSESGYTF.

V is TRBV27 and J is TRBJ2-2; possible D gene TRBD2, 6 bases. V shed 2 bases and J shed 6 bases, with 10 bases lying between them. Germline V lookup: CDR1 MNHEY, CDR2 SMNVEV (reference sequence). This CDR3 comprises 14 residues. CDR3 region: CASSLGGAPGELFF. The CDR3 DNA reads TGTGCCAGCAGTTTAGGCGGGGCCCCCGGGGAGCTGTTTTTT.

This clone was counted at least ten times. The gene calls are TRBV30 and TRBJ2-6; 11 bases align to TRBD2. CDR3 length: 15 residues. Trimming removed 5 bases from V and 0 bases from J; junction bases left unmatched: 0. CDR1 is GTSNPN, CDR2 SVGIG, per germline (reference sequence). CDR3 sequence: CAWGLAGSGANVLTF. The CDR3 region has the DNA TGTGCCTGGGGACTAGCGGGCTCTGGGGCCAACGTCCTGACTTTC.

The chain combines TRBV20-1 with TRBJ1-4; D gene ambiguous. This CDR3 has 13 residues. CDR1 is DFQATT, CDR2 SNEGSKA, per germline (reference sequence). Between the trimmed V and J ends, which lost 4 bases and 4 bases, there was a span of 10 bases. The CDR3 loop is CSAKMTNNEKLFF. The DNA for the CDR3 is TGCAGTGCTAAGATGACAAATAATGAAAAACTGTTTTTT.

This clone showed up many times. CDR3 residues: CASSLGPGGPLETQYF. DNA of the CDR3: TGCGCCAGCAGCTTGGGCCCGGGAGGGCCGTTGGAGACCCAGTACTTC. The chain links TRBV5-1 to TRBJ2-5; TRBD2 agrees at 8 bases. CDR1 is SGHRS and CDR2 is YFSETQ in the germline V gene. The CDR3 contains 16 residues. Trimming removed 0 bases from V and 5 bases from J; junction bases left unmatched: 9.

This clone has only a few counts. The junction differs from germline at one of its ends, possibly a read error. The chain has TRBV28 and TRBJ1-2; D perhaps matches TRBD1 (6 bases). The CDR3 contains 16 residues. CDR1 and CDR2 from the germline V gene are MDHEN and SYDVKM. CDR3 sequence (DNA): TGTGCCAGCAGCTTATTAACCGGGACACCGGATTGGGGCTACACCTTC. Its protein is CASSLLTGTPDWGYTF.

This clone was counted at least ten times. The gene calls are TRBV28 and TRBJ2-2; 12 bases match TRBD2. The germline gives CDR1 MDHEN, CDR2 SYDVKM. The CDR3 totals 18 residues. The V and J ends lost 6 bases and 6 bases, in that order; junction bases with no gene match: 14. CDR3 loop: CASSQALGGTSGPGELFF. CDR3 DNA sequence: TGTGCCAGCAGCCAAGCTCTAGGAGGGACTAGCGGGCCCGGGGAGCTGTTTTTT.

The genes are TRBV6-1 and TRBJ2-3; tentatively, D is TRBD2 (5 bases). The length of the CDR3 is 16 residues. V was shortened by 6 bases and J by 2 bases, with 18 bases between the two germline ends. Germline CDR1 is MNHNS and CDR2 is SASEGT. The CDR3 bases are TGTGCCAGCAGGCCAAGACTATCGGGAAACACAGATACGCAGTATTTT. Translated, it gives CASRPRLSGNTDTQYF.

This rearrangement joins TRBV7-9 to TRBJ2-1; a weak D match, TRBD2 (6 bases). The CDR3 runs 12 residues. CDR1 and CDR2 from the germline V gene are SEHNR and FQNEAQ (reference sequence). Trimming took off 5 bases at V and 15 bases at J, with 17 bases between the two ends. The CDR3 DNA reads TGTGCCAGCAGCCCAGGACGGAAGGAGGGGTTCTTC. Its protein product is CASSPGRKEGFF.

This rearrangement joins TRBV11-2 to TRBJ2-2, with 11 bases that match TRBD2. V was clipped by 4 bases and J by 6 bases; unmatched bases: 10. From germline, CDR1 is SGHAT and CDR2 FQNNGV. The CDR3 length is 17 residues. CDR3 protein: CASSSYSGRAGSGELFF. CDR3 nucleotides: TGTGCCAGCAGCTCCTATAGCGGGAGGGCCGGGTCCGGGGAGCTGTTTTTT.

This clone has at least ten counts. The V and J genes are TRBV11-3 and TRBJ2-7; D gene uncertain. Trimming shortened V by 5 bases and J by 9 bases, and 11 bases separated the two germline ends. The CDR3 length is 11 residues. Germline V gives CDR1 SGHNT, CDR2 YENEEA. The CDR3, as DNA: TGTGCCAGCAGCCTTAGGAAAGGGCAGTACTTC. Translated, it gives CASSLRKGQYF.